This entry lists 28 T cell receptor beta chains sequenced from one sample in a study of vaccination and CD4 T cells after COVID-19 (dated by TCRdb to between 2020 and 2023). Sample time point, as interpreted from the label and publication: late sampling 161 to 241 days after vaccination in three convalescent patients. The treatment or condition label here, explained by the study, means: roughly 10-day PBMC culture with coronavirus spike peptide pools or control peptides (ViraFEST assay). Their recognized antigens are unknown. The library came from PCR. Reads for this sample came from an Illumina iSeq 100. At the Johns Hopkins FTIC core, DNA from the cultured CD4+ T cells underwent TCR sequencing with the Oncomine TCR Beta short-read assay. TCRdb redid the processing of the public reads, applying fastp at Q25 and MiXCR, and retained in-frame beta chains. Rows with a matching CDR3 protein are joined into one entry that keeps the most common DNA and genes. Within this sample are about 24,000 distinct CDR3 sequences, with around 40% of them counted one time only. Roughly 4% of the sample belongs to the ten largest clones.

Sample: CD4+ T cells from blood, cultured in vitro, taken about 7 months after SARS-CoV-2 vaccination. Receptors originate from a human donor who had recovered from COVID-19.

The chain couples TRBV28 to TRBJ2-1, with 11 bases identical to TRBD2. The CDR3 spans 15 residues. Germline trimming cut 7 bases from V and 2 bases from J; bases unmatched to any gene: 4. Germline lookup yields CDR1 MDHEN and CDR2 SYDVKM. The DNA for the CDR3 is TGTGCCAGCATACTAGCGGGAGAAACCTACAATGAGCAGTTCTTC. Protein sequence: CASILAGETYNEQFF.

This clonotype has just a few counts. The chain employs TRBV7-8 and TRBJ2-1; tentatively, D is TRBD2 (7 bases). This CDR3 region has 14 residues. The V end lost 6 bases, the J end lost 0 bases, and 9 bases lay between the germline ends. Germline loops: CDR1 SGHVS, CDR2 FQNEAQ. For the CDR3, the DNA is TGTGCCAGCAGAGGGGGGGGCTCCTACAATGAGCAGTTCTTC. It specifies CASRGGGSYNEQFF.

CDR3 sequence: CSAPVGSNTGELFF. DNA for the CDR3: TGCAGTGCCCCCGTGGGTTCGAACACCGGGGAGCTGTTTTTT. The V gene is TRBV20-1, the J gene TRBJ2-2; unclear D gene. The CDR3 spans 14 residues. CDR1 is DFQATT and CDR2 is SNEGSKA in the germline V gene (reference sequence). The V and J ends lost 6 bases and 0 bases respectively, with 11 bases between them.

J is TRBJ2-5 and V is TRBV28, with TRBD1 matching over 10 bases. Trimming at V came to 5 bases and at J to 3 bases, leaving 9 bases not matched to a gene. The V gene's germline CDR1 is MDHEN and CDR2 SYDVKM. This CDR3 spans 16 amino acids. CDR3 nucleotides: TGTGCCAGCAGTCCTAACCTCGGGACAGGGGAAGAGACCCAGTACTTC. Its protein is CASSPNLGTGEETQYF.

The rearrangement joins TRBV7-8 to TRBJ1-5; D perhaps matches TRBD1 (5 bases). Germline assignment: CDR1 SGHVS and CDR2 FQNEAQ. Trimming left V 5 bases short and J 6 bases short, with 14 bases between. The CDR3 has 14 amino acids. The CDR3 region is CASSLTPQGQPQHF. The CDR3 DNA reads as TGTGCCAGCAGCCTAACCCCCCAGGGTCAGCCCCAGCATTTT. Variable domain in full (rest from reference TRBV7-8 and TRBJ1-5): GAGVSQSPRYKVAKRGQDVALRCDPISGHVSLFWYQQALGQGPEFLTYFQNEAQLDKSGLPSDRFFAERPEGSVSTLKIQRTQQEDSAVYLCASSLTPQGQPQHFGDGTRLSIL.

The genes are TRBV20-1 and TRBJ2-3; TRBD2 matches 15 bases. From germline, CDR1 is DFQATT and CDR2 SNEGSKA (reference sequence). This CDR3 comprises 13 residues. Trimming took 6 bases from V and 11 from J; bases not matched to a gene: 6. Here the CDR3 DNA reads TGCAGTGCACGAGGACTAGCGGGAGGGGTGCAGTATTTT. Its translation is CSARGLAGGVQYF.

The chain uses TRBV28 and TRBJ1-1; D gene ambiguous. Germline-derived CDR1 and CDR2 are MDHEN and SYDVKM. The CDR3 totals 15 residues. V lost 2 bases and J lost 1, with 11 bases in between. The CDR3 sequence: CASSLLSRQNTEAFF. The CDR3 nucleotides are TGTGCCAGCAGTTTACTTTCGCGTCAGAACACTGAAGCTTTCTTT. The full variable domain, rest sourced from reference TRBV28 and TRBJ1-1, is DVKVTQSSRYLVKRTGEKVFLECVQDMDHENMFWYRQDPGLGLRLIYFSYDVKMKEKGDIPEGYSVSREKKERFSLILESASTNQTSMYLCASSLLSRQNTEAFFGQGTRLTVV.

The rearrangement links TRBV20-1 to TRBJ2-7; 8 bases are a match to TRBD1. CDR3 length: 13 amino acids. The germline gives CDR1 DFQATT, CDR2 SNEGSKA (reference sequence). The V gene end was trimmed by 3 bases and the J gene end by 6 bases; junction bases not matched to a gene: 7. This CDR3 is CSASMTGTGEQYF. CDR3 nucleotides: TGCAGTGCTAGTATGACAGGGACAGGCGAGCAGTACTTC.

The CDR3 loop is CSARDRTSGTANTGELFF. The CDR3 DNA reads as TGCAGTGCTAGAGATCGGACTAGCGGGACCGCGAACACCGGGGAGCTGTTTTTT. V and J are TRBV20-1 and TRBJ2-2; the match to TRBD2 covers 12 bases. The ends lost 0 bases at V and 0 bases at J; junction bases unmatched: 5. CDR3 size: 18 residues. The germline V gene encodes CDR1 DFQATT and CDR2 SNEGSKA (reference sequence).

In this sample, this clonotype turned up a few times. The chain has TRBV15 and TRBJ1-2; TRBD1 might be the D (6 bases). Germline loops: CDR1 LNHNV, CDR2 YYDKDF (reference sequence). Trimming took off 6 bases at V and 7 bases at J, with 12 bases between the two ends. This CDR3 comprises 12 residues. The CDR3 region is CATSKGGSGYTF. In DNA, the CDR3 is TGTGCCACCAGTAAGGGGGGTTCTGGCTACACCTTC.

The table lists this clonotype with a few counts. The chain uses TRBV20-1 and TRBJ2-5; 7 bases fit TRBD1. Per the germline V gene, CDR1 is DFQATT and CDR2 is SNEGSKA (reference sequence). CDR3 length: 16 amino acids. V was pared by 3 bases and J by 5 bases, with 15 bases of the junction left unmatched. CDR3: CSARAVLQGTPETQYF. Here the CDR3 DNA reads TGCAGTGCTAGGGCTGTATTACAGGGGACCCCCGAGACCCAGTACTTC.

This sequence joins TRBV20-1 and TRBJ1-2; 7 bases match TRBD1. This CDR3 is 16 amino acids long. Germline CDR1 reads DFQATT; CDR2 reads SNEGSKA (reference sequence). Losses at the gene ends were 2 bases for V and 4 bases for J; bases not matched to a gene: 13. The CDR3 sequence: CSARRPGGGISYGYTF. The CDR3 DNA follows: TGCAGTGCTAGAAGGCCAGGGGGGGGTATAAGCTATGGCTACACCTTC.

The chain carries TRBV7-9 and TRBJ2-5, with TRBD1 as a possible D gene (6 bases). CDR1 and CDR2 (germline): SEHNR, FQNEAQ (reference sequence). Trimming removed 5 bases from V and 3 bases from J, with 13 bases in between. The CDR3 length is 14 residues. As DNA, the CDR3 is TGTGCCAGCAGCCTCCAACAGGGAGAAGAGACCCAGTACTTC. Translation gives CASSLQQGEETQYF.

This chain uses TRBV6-5 with TRBJ2-7; 8 nucleotides align to TRBD1. The germline gives CDR1 MNHEY, CDR2 SVGAGI. The CDR3 sequence is 15 residues long. With V trimmed by 1 base and J by 6 bases, 8 bases remained unmatched. The CDR3 nucleotides are TGTGCCAGCAGTTACTATCAGGGGGCAGAATTCGAGCAGTACTTC. Residues: CASSYYQGAEFEQYF.

This clonotype has only a few counts. The chain recombines TRBV5-1 with TRBJ2-7; 9 positions agree with TRBD2. The trim removed 6 bases at V and 6 bases at J, leaving 10 bases unmatched. CDR3 length equals 14 residues. Germline CDR1 reads SGHRS; CDR2 reads YFSETQ. The CDR3, as DNA: TGCGCCAGCAAGACTAGCGGAACACTGCGCGAGCAGTACTTC. Amino acids: CASKTSGTLREQYF.

CDR3 loop: CASSYRLATTGELFF. The CDR3 DNA is TGTGCCAGCAGTTACAGGCTAGCGACGACCGGGGAGCTGTTTTTT. This chain uses TRBV6-5 with TRBJ2-2; D possibly corresponds to TRBD2 (6 bases). The germline V and J ends were trimmed by 2 bases and 5 bases, with 12 bases remaining between them. Germline CDR1 MNHEY, CDR2 SVGAGI. This CDR3 has 15 amino acids.

The V and J genes are TRBV20-1 and TRBJ2-1; possibly TRBD1 for D (5 bases). The V gene lost 5 bases and the J gene lost 9 bases, with 14 bases spanning the gap. The CDR3 covers 12 residues. Germline V lookup: CDR1 DFQATT, CDR2 SNEGSKA (reference sequence). The CDR3 DNA reads as TGCAGTGCTGAAAACAACAGGATTGAGCAGTTCTTC. It specifies CSAENNRIEQFF.

This chain uses TRBV20-1 with TRBJ2-4, with TRBD1 as a possible D gene (5 bases). Germline V gene data show CDR1 as DFQATT and CDR2 as SNEGSKA (reference sequence). The CDR3 has 14 amino acids. Trimming left V 0 bases short and J 1 base short, with 7 bases between. The CDR3 region has the DNA TGCAGTGCTAGAGATTCAGGGGCCAAAAACATTCAGTACTTC. This translates into CSARDSGAKNIQYF.

The chain uses TRBV20-1 and TRBJ2-7; possible D gene TRBD1, 6 bases. The CDR3 totals 11 residues. Trimming stripped 5 bases from V and 3 bases from J, with 8 bases between. Germline loops: CDR1 DFQATT, CDR2 SNEGSKA (reference sequence). CDR3 in amino acids: CSARDNYEQYF. CDR3 nucleotide sequence: TGCAGTGCTCGGGACAACTACGAGCAGTACTTC.

The CDR3 DNA sequence: TGTGCCAGCAGCCACGGACTAGTCCGCGGGACCCAGTACTTC. Its protein product is CASSHGLVRGTQYF. This chain links TRBV7-9 with TRBJ2-5, with 7 bases matching TRBD2. Losses at the gene ends were 5 bases for V and 7 bases for J; bases not matched to a gene: 10. This CDR3 spans 14 amino acids. Per the germline V gene, CDR1 is SEHNR and CDR2 is FQNEAQ (reference sequence).

Relative to its sample, this clonotype is medium-sized. The chain has TRBV7-3 and TRBJ2-3; D not certain. V dropped 5 bases and J dropped 5 bases, with 14 bases sitting between them. Per germline, CDR1 SGHTA and CDR2 FQGTGA. There are 14 residues in the CDR3. For the CDR3, the DNA is TGTGCCAGCAGCCTCTCCCCAGCAATAGATACGCAGTATTTT. Protein: CASSLSPAIDTQYF.

This rearrangement joins TRBV6-2 or TRBV6-3 to TRBJ1-1, with unresolved D. The CDR3 extends over 12 amino acids. Trimming left V 1 base short and J 7 bases short, with 7 bases between. Germline V gives CDR1 MNHEY, CDR2 SVGEGT. The CDR3 nucleotides read TGTGCCAGCAGTTACTACGAGGGTGAAGCTTTCTTT. It encodes CASSYYEGEAFF.

This clonotype was counted only a few times. The chain couples TRBV28 to TRBJ1-1; a possible D gene is TRBD1 (6 bases). This CDR3 comprises 15 residues. Germline-derived CDR1 and CDR2 are MDHEN and SYDVKM. Trimming took 8 bases from V and 2 from J, leaving 18 bases between them. CDR3 amino acids: CASRGRGAGNTEAFF. The CDR3 bases are TGTGCCAGCCGTGGAAGGGGGGCAGGAAACACTGAAGCTTTCTTT.

In the case of this clonotype: The junction does not match germline at one end; this may be a read error. The chain combines TRBV20-1 with TRBJ1-5, with 8 bases aligning to TRBD1. Looked up from germline, CDR1 is DFQATT and CDR2 is SNEGSKA (reference sequence). The CDR3 is 14 amino acids. The chain's CDR3 is CSARGGDRSRPRHF. For the CDR3, the DNA is TGCAGTGCTAGAGGCGGGGACAGGTCACGGCCCCGGCATTTT.

The chain joins TRBV29-1 to TRBJ1-2, with 9 bases identical to TRBD1. J lost 5 bases, V lost 3 bases, and 7 bases had no gene match. CDR1 and CDR2 from the germline V gene are SQVTM and ANQGSEA. CDR3 length equals 14 residues. The CDR3 region has the DNA TGCAGCGTTGACCCGACAGGGGGTCGGTATGGCTACACCTTC. Protein: CSVDPTGGRYGYTF.

This clonotype was counted only a few times. V gene TRBV28 combines with J gene TRBJ1-5; D is ambiguous. Deletions cut 4 bases from V and 4 bases from J, with 8 bases between. The CDR3 has 13 amino acids. From germline, CDR1 is MDHEN and CDR2 SYDVKM. The CDR3 spells CASSSPPNQPQHF. In DNA, the CDR3 is TGTGCCAGCAGTTCCCCGCCAAATCAGCCCCAGCATTTT.

The rearrangement uses TRBV20-1 and TRBJ2-1; 13 positions match TRBD2. Germline trimming cut 6 bases from V and 8 bases from J; bases unmatched to any gene: 7. Per germline, CDR1 DFQATT and CDR2 SNEGSKA (reference sequence). The CDR3 is 14 amino acids. The CDR3 here is CSAPRLAGGDEQFF. CDR3 nucleotide sequence: TGCAGTGCGCCGAGACTAGCGGGAGGAGATGAGCAGTTCTTC.

The genes are TRBV2 and TRBJ2-5; 9 nucleotides line up with TRBD1. Per the germline V gene, CDR1 is SNHLY and CDR2 is FYNNEI. The ends lost 5 bases at V and 5 bases at J; junction bases unmatched: 9. The CDR3 covers 15 residues. CDR3 residues: CASSQRTGVWETQYF. CDR3 coding DNA: TGTGCCAGCAGTCAAAGGACAGGGGTATGGGAGACCCAGTACTTC.